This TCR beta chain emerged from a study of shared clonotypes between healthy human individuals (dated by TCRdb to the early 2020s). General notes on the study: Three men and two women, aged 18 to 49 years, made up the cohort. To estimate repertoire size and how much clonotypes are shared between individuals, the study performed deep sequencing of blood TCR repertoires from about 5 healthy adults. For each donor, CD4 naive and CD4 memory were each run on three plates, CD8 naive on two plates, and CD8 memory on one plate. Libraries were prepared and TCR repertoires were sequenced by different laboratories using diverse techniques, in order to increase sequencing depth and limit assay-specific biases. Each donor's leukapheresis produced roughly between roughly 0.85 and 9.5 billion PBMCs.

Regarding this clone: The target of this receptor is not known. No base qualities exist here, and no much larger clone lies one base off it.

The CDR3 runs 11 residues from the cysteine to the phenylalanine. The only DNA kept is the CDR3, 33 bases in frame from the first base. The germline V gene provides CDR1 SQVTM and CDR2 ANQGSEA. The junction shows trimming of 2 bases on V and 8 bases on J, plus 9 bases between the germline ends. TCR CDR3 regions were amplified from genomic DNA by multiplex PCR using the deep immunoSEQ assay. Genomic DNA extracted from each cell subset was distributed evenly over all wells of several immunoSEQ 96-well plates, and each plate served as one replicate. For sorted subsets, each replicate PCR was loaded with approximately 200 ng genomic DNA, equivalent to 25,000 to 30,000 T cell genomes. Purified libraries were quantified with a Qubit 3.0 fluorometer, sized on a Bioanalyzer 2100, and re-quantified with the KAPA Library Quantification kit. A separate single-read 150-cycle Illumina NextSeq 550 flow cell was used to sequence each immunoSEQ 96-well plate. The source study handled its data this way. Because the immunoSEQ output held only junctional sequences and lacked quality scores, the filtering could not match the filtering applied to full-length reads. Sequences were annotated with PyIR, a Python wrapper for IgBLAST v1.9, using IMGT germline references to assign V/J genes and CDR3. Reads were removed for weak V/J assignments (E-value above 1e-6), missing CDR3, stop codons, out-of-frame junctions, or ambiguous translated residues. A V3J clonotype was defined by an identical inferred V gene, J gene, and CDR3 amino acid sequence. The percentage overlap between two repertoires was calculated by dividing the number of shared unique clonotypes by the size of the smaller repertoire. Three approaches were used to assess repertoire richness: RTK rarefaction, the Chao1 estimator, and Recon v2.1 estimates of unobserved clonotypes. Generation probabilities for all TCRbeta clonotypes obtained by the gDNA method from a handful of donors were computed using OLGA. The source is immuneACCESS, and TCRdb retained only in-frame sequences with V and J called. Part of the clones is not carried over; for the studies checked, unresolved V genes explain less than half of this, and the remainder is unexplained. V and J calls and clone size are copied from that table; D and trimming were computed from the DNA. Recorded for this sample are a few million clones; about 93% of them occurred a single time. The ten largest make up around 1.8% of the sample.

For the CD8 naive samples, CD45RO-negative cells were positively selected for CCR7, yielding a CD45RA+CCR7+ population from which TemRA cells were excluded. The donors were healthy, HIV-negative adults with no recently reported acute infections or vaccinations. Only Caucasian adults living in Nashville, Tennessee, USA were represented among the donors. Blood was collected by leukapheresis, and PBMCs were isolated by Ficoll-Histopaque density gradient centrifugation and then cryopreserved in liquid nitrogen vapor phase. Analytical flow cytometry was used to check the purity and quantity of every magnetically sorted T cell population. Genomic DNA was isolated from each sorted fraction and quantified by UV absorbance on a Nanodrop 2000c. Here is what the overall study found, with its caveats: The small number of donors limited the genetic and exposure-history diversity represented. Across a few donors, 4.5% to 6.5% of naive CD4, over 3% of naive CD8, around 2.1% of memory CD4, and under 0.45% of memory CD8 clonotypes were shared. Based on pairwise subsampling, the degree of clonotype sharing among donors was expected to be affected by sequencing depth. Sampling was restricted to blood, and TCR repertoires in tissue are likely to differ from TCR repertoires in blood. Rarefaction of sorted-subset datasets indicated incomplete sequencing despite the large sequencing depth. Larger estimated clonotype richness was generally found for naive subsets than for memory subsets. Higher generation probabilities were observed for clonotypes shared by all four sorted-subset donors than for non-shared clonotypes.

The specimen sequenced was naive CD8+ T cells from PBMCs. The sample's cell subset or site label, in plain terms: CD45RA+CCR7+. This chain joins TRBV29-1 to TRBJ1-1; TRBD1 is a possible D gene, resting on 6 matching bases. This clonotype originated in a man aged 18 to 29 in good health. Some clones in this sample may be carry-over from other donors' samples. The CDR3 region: CSVETGKEAFF. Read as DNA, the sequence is TGCAGCGTTGAAACAGGGAAGGAAGCTTTCTTT.